The rows below give T cell receptor beta chains drawn from one sample of a study of sequential checkpoint blockade in melanoma. The repertoire was sequenced with immunoSEQ multiplex PCR; TCRdb's copy has only in-frame clones and lacks some. Of about 17,000 clones detected, about two thirds appear once; the ten largest clones hold approximately 20%. The material sequenced was CD8+ T cells sorted from blood (inferred from file names), taken from a patient given nivolumab and ipilimumab in sequence. These receptors all stem from a human donor with melanoma. Each CDR3 is given with its conserved first and last residue. D genes are given only for firm matches. Clone size is shown for a subset of rows, as once, few, many or a class of expanded clone.

clone size	J gene	V gene	D gene	CDR3 length	CDR3 DNA	CDR3 protein
NA	TRBJ1-1	TRBV7-9	TRBD1	14	TGTGCCAGCACCCGTCAGACAGGGGTGACTGAAGCTTTCTTT	CASTRQTGVTEAFF
NA	TRBJ2-1	TRBV27	NA	18	TGTGCCAGCAGTCGGAACACAAACAGACCTCAGACCTACAATGAGCAGTTCTTC	CASSRNTNRPQTYNEQFF
NA	TRBJ2-2	TRBV9	TRBD2	16	TGTGCCAGCAGCGTAGCTAGCGGGGGGGCCGGCGGGGAGCTGTTTTTT	CASSVASGGAGGELFF
NA	TRBJ2-7	TRBV2	NA	9	TGTGCCAGCAGTCGGTCGCAGTACTTC	CASSRSQYF
few	TRBJ2-1	TRBV7-3	TRBD2	16	TGTGCCAGCAGCCCTCCGGGGGCGGGGGGCCCCAATGAGCAGTTCTTC	CASSPPGAGGPNEQFF
NA	TRBJ2-7	TRBV6-5	NA	14	TGTGCCAGCAGTTATCCTACGGATGAGGGCGAGCAGTACTTC	CASSYPTDEGEQYF
few	TRBJ2-3	TRBV2	TRBD2	15	TGTGCCAGCCAGAGTACTAGCGGGGGGTCGGATACGCAGTATTTT	CASQSTSGGSDTQYF
NA	TRBJ1-1	TRBV7-3	NA	14	TGTGCCAGCAGCCCCGACGGTGGGGGGGGTGAAGCTTTCTTT	CASSPDGGGGEAFF
few	TRBJ1-5	TRBV7-9	NA	14	TGTGCCAGCAGCTCCCCGGGGGGGGATCAGCCCCAGCATTTT	CASSSPGGDQPQHF
few	TRBJ2-5	TRBV4-1	TRBD2	16	TGCGCCAGCAGCCAAGGTCCGGCGGGGGGTCAGGGGACCCAGTACTTC	CASSQGPAGGQGTQYF
NA	TRBJ1-2	TRBV28	NA	12	TGTGCCAGCAGTTTTGGCAACTATGGCTACACCTTC	CASSFGNYGYTF
few	TRBJ2-5	TRBV5-5	TRBD2	15	TGTGCCAGCAGCCCGGTAGGCGGGGGACAAGAGACCCAGTACTTC	CASSPVGGGQETQYF
NA	TRBJ2-1	TRBV11-2	TRBD1	17	TGTGCCAGCAGCCGCACAACAGGGGTTGCCGCCTACAATGAGCAGTTCTTC	CASSRTTGVAAYNEQFF
few	TRBJ2-5	TRBV5-4	NA	11	TGTGCCAGCAGCCCCGGGGAGACCCAGTACTTC	CASSPGETQYF
few	TRBJ1-6	TRBV27	NA	13	TGTGCCAGCAGTTTATATAATAATTCACCCCTCCACTTT	CASSLYNNSPLHF
NA	TRBJ2-7	TRBV19	TRBD1	14	TGTGCCACTACGGACAGGGGGCATAGGGACGAGCAGTACTTC	CATTDRGHRDEQYF
once	TRBJ1-1	TRBV5-4	TRBD1	15	TGCGCCAGCAGCCAAGGCGGGACAGTGAACACTGAAGCTTTCTTT	CASSQGGTVNTEAFF
NA	TRBJ1-1	TRBV27	NA	12	TGTGCCAGCAGACGGGGGGGGACTGAAGCTTTCTTT	CASRRGGTEAFF
NA	TRBJ1-1	TRBV19	TRBD1	16	TGTGCCAGTAGTACCATCAGGGGGCGAGTAGGCACTGAAGCTTTCTTT	CASSTIRGRVGTEAFF
NA	TRBJ1-6	TRBV6-1	NA	14	TGTGCCAGCTCAGGACACACTGATAATTCACCCCTCCACTTT	CASSGHTDNSPLHF
NA	TRBJ1-1	TRBV7-3	NA	13	TGTGCCAGCAGCTTAGAGGGATTCACTGAAGCTTTCTTT	CASSLEGFTEAFF
once	TRBJ2-1	TRBV29-1	TRBD2	14	TGCAGCGTTCGTACTAGCGGGGGATACAATGAGCAGTTCTTC	CSVRTSGGYNEQFF
NA	TRBJ2-5	TRBV5-4	TRBD2	16	TGTGCCAGCAGCTTGTTGGGATTCGGCGGGGGTCAGACCCAGTACTTC	CASSLLGFGGGQTQYF
NA	TRBJ2-2	TRBV15	NA	14	TGTGCCACCGGCAGAGGAGGGGGCACCGGGGAGCTGTTTTTT	CATGRGGGTGELFF
NA	TRBJ1-2	TRBV5-4	TRBD1	14	TGTACCAGCAGCCCGGACAGGGGGGACTATGGCTACACCTTC	CTSSPDRGDYGYTF
NA	TRBJ1-1	TRBV25-1	NA	15	TGTGCCAGCAGTGATCTTGGACAGAGGAACACTGAAGCTTTCTTT	CASSDLGQRNTEAFF
once	TRBJ2-7	TRBV27	TRBD2	14	TGTGCCAGCAAACCCGCGGGAGAAGCCTACGAGCAGTACTTC	CASKPAGEAYEQYF
NA	TRBJ2-1	TRBV5-1	NA	14	TGCGCCAGCAGCTTGGAGGGGCACTACAATGAGCAGTTCTTC	CASSLEGHYNEQFF
NA	TRBJ2-5	TRBV7-3	NA	16	TGTGCCAGCAGCCCTAATCAGGGGGGTACGTTAGAGACCCAGTACTTC	CASSPNQGGTLETQYF
NA	TRBJ2-3	TRBV6-1	TRBD1	15	TGTGCCAGCAGTCTACGACAGGGGTCAACAGATACGCAGTATTTT	CASSLRQGSTDTQYF
few	TRBJ2-1	TRBV7-8	TRBD1	12	TGTGCCAGCAGCGGACAGGGAAATGAGCAGTTCTTC	CASSGQGNEQFF
NA	TRBJ1-1	TRBV5-6	NA	12	TGTGCCAGCAGCTTGTTACTCACTGAAGCTTTCTTT	CASSLLLTEAFF
NA	TRBJ1-2	TRBV7-9	NA	16	TGTGCCAGCAGCTTAGGTTCCACGGTCCCCGGCTATGGCTACACCTTC	CASSLGSTVPGYGYTF
NA	TRBJ2-7	TRBV9	NA	12	TGTGCCAGCAGCGGAGACAGTTACGAGCAGTACTTC	CASSGDSYEQYF
few	TRBJ1-2	TRBV7-8	NA	11	TGTGCCAGCAGCTTAGGGCAGGGCTACACCTTC	CASSLGQGYTF
few	TRBJ2-5	TRBV5-1	TRBD1	16	TGCGCCAGCAGCTTTCGGACAGGGGGCTCTGGTGAGACCCAGTACTTC	CASSFRTGGSGETQYF
NA	TRBJ1-1	TRBV28	NA	12	TGTGCCAGCCGGGGAGTCGGGACTGAAGCTTTCTTT	CASRGVGTEAFF
once	TRBJ1-1	TRBV2	NA	12	TGTGCCAGCAATGTTAATAGAATTGAAGCTTTCTTT	CASNVNRIEAFF
NA	TRBJ1-4	TRBV15	NA	14	TGTGCCACCAGCCCCTTGCCCCCGCGGGAAAAACTGTTTTTT	CATSPLPPREKLFF
NA	TRBJ2-3	TRBV7-3	TRBD2	15	TGTGCCAGCAGCTGGAGCGGGGGGGTCAGAGATACGCAGTATTTT	CASSWSGGVRDTQYF
NA	TRBJ2-5	TRBV7-9	NA	14	TGTGCCAGCAGCTTGGGGGGTGGTAAGGAGACCCAGTACTTC	CASSLGGGKETQYF
NA	TRBJ2-7	TRBV7-9	NA	12	TGTGCCAGCAGCTTAGTGACAGACGAGCAGTACTTC	CASSLVTDEQYF